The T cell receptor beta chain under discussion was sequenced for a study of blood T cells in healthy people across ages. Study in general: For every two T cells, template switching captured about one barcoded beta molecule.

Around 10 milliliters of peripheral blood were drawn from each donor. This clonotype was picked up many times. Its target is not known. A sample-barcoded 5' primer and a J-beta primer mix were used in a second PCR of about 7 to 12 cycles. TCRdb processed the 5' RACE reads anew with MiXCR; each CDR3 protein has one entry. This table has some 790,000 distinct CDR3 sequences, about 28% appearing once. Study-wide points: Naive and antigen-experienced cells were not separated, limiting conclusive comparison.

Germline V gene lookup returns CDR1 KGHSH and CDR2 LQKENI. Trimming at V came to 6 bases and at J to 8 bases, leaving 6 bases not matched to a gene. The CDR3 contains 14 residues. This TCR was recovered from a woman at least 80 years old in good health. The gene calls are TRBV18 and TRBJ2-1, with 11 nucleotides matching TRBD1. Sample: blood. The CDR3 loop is CASSGQGAPYEQFF. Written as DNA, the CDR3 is TGTGCCAGCTCTGGACAGGGGGCGCCTTATGAGCAGTTCTTC.